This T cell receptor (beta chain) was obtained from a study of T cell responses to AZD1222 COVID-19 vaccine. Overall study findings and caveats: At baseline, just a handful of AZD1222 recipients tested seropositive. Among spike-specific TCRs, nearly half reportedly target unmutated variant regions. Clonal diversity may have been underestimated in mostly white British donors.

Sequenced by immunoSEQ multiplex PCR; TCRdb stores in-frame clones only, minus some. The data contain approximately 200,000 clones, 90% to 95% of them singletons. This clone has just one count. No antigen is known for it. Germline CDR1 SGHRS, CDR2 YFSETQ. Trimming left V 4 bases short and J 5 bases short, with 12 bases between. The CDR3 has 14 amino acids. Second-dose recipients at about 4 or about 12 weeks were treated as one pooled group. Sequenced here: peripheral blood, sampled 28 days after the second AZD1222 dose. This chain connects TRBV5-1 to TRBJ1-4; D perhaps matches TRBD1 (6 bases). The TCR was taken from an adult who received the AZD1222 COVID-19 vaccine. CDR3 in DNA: TGCGCCAGCAGCACAACAGGGATAAATGAAAAACTGTTTTTT. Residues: CASSTTGINEKLFF.